The clone carrying this T cell receptor (beta chain) was seen more than once but under ten times. This specimen comes from a study of cytomegalovirus exposure and HLA in healthy donors. Amplification used 60 Vbeta primers and 13 Jbeta primers. The protocol was immunoSEQ multiplex PCR, while the TCRdb copy is restricted to in-frame clones and leaves out a portion. This table has some 200,000 clones, approximately 85% appearing once. The clonotype originates from a girl aged 10-17 years in good health and CMV-seropositive. Material for sequencing was PBMCs.

CDR3 nucleotide sequence: TGTGCCAGCAGTTACTCGTGGGGACAGGGGGGTAATACGCAGTATTTT. This sequence encodes CASSYSWGQGGNTQYF. This chain connects TRBV6-5 to TRBJ2-3; 11 nucleotides agree with TRBD1. CDR1 MNHEY and CDR2 SVGAGI come from the germline V gene. The CDR3 is made up of 16 amino acids. V lost 0 bases and J lost 7; bases outside the gene matches: 6.